What follows are 2 T cell receptor beta chains derived from one specimen sequenced in a study of shared clonotypes between healthy human individuals. Measured with immunoSEQ multiplex PCR; TCRdb has only the in-frame clones, and not every one. The table shows approximately 2,000,000 clones, with 85% to 95% occurring only once. Sequencing was performed on naive CD4+ T cells from PBMCs. The sample's subset: CD45RA+ positively selected. These TCRs come from a man aged 18 to 35 in good health. Some clones in this sample may be carry-over from other donors' samples.

The CDR3 loop is CASSPGQGPNTGELFF. The CDR3 DNA reads as TGTGCCAGCAGCCCCGGACAGGGCCCGAACACCGGGGAGCTGTTTTTT. The chain recombines TRBV7-2 with TRBJ2-2, with 8 bases lining up with TRBD1. The germline gives CDR1 SGHTA, CDR2 FQGNSA. This CDR3 comprises 16 residues. V gave up 5 bases and J gave up 0 bases; unmatched junction bases: 5. Together with reference TRBV7-2 and TRBJ2-2, the CDR3 gives the full variable domain: GAGVSQSPSNKVTEKGKDVELRCDPISGHTALYWYRQSLGQGLEFLIYFQGNSAPDKSGLPSDRFSAERTGGSVSTLTIQRTQQEDSAVYLCASSPGQGPNTGELFFGEGSRLTVL.

V and J are TRBV5-6 and TRBJ1-3; no firm D call. V was clipped by 3 bases and J by 4 bases, with 8 bases between them. Germline V lookup: CDR1 SGHDT, CDR2 YYEEEE. This CDR3 contains 13 residues. Written as DNA, the CDR3 is TGTGCCAGCAGCTACGCCCGGGGAAACACCATATATTTT. Its translation: CASSYARGNTIYF. Using reference TRBV5-6 and TRBJ1-3 for the parts outside the CDR3, the full variable domain is DAGVTQSPTHLIKTRGQQVTLRCSPKSGHDTVSWYQQALGQGPQFIFQYYEEEERQRGNFPDRFSGHQFPNYSSELNVNALLLGDSALYLCASSYARGNTIYFGEGSWLTVV.